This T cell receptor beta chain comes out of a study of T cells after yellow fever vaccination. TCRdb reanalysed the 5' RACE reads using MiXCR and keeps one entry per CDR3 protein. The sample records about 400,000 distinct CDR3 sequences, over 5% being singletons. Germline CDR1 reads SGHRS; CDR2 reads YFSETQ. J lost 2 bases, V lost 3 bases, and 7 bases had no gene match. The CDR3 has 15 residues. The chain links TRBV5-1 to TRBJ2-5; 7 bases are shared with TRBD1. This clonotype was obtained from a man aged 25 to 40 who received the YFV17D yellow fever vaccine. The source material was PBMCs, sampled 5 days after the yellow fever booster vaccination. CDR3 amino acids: CASSSSQGVQETQYF. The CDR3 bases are TGCGCCAGCAGCTCGAGCCAGGGGGTGCAAGAGACCCAGTACTTC.